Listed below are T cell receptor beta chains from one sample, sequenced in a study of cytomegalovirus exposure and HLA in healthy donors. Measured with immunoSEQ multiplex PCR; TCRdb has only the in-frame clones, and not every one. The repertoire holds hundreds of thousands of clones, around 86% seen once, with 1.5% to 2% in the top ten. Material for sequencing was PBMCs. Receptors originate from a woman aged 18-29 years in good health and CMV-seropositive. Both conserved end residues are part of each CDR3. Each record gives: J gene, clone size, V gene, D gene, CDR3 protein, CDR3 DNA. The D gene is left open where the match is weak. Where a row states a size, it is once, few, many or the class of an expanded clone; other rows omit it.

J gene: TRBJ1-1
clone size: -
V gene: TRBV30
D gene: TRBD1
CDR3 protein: CAWSDRGQAFF
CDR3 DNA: TGTGCCTGGAGCGACAGGGGGCAGGCTTTCTTT

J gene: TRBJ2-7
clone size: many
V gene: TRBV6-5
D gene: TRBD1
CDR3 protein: CASSYRGQGVYEQYF
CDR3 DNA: TGTGCCAGCAGTTACCGGGGACAGGGGGTCTACGAGCAGTACTTC

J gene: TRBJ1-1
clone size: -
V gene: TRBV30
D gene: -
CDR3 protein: CAWRREMNTEAFF
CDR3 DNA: TGTGCCTGGCGCCGAGAAATGAACACTGAAGCTTTCTTT

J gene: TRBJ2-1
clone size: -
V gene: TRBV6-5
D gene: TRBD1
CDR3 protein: CASRDKTGADNEQFF
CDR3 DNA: TGTGCCAGCAGGGATAAGACAGGGGCCGACAATGAGCAGTTCTTC

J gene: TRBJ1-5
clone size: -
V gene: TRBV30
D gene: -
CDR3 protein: CAWSQNNQPQHF
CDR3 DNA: TGTGCCTGGAGTCAGAACAATCAGCCCCAGCATTTT

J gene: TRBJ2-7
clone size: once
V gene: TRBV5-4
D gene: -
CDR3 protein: CASSSDGSAYEQYF
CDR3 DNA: TGTGCCAGCAGCTCGGACGGGAGCGCCTACGAGCAGTACTTC

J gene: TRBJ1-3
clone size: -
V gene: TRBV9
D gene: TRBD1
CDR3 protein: CASSVRRDSSGNTIYF
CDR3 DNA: TGTGCCAGCAGCGTTCGACGGGACAGCTCTGGAAACACCATATATTTT

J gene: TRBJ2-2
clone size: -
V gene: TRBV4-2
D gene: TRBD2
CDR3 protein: CASSLLSGGYTGELFF
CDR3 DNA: TGTGCCAGCAGCTTGCTAAGCGGGGGCTACACCGGGGAGCTGTTTTTT

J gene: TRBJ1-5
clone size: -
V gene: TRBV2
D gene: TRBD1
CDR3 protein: CASSRDRAQPQHF
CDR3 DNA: TGTGCCAGCAGTCGTGACAGGGCTCAGCCCCAGCATTTT

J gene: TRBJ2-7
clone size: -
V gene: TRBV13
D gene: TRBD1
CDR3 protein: CASSSTGPYEQYF
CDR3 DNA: TGTGCCAGCAGTTCGACAGGGCCCTACGAGCAGTACTTC

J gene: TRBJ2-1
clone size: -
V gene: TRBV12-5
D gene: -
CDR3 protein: CASGGRVSANNEQFF
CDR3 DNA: TGTGCTAGTGGTGGTCGGGTTAGCGCCAACAATGAGCAGTTCTTC

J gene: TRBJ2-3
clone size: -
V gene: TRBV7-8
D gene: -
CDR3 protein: CASSLEGGLSSEYF
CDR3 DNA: TGTGCCAGCAGCTTAGAGGGAGGACTTTCCTCGGAGTATTTT

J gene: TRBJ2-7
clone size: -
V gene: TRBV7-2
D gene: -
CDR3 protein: CASSHLLQNTYEQYF
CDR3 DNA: TGTGCCAGCAGCCACCTGCTCCAGAATACCTACGAGCAGTACTTC

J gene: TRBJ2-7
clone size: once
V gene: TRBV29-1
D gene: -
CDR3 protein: CSASRGNYEQYF
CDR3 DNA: TGCAGCGCCAGCCGGGGGAACTACGAGCAGTACTTC

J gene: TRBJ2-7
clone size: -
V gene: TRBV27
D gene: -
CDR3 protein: CASCVRAGFIIYEQYF
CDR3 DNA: TGTGCCAGCTGCGTCAGGGCAGGGTTTATCATCTACGAGCAGTACTTC

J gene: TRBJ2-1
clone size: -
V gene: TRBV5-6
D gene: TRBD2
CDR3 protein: CASSLEGLAGDEQFF
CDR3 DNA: TGTGCCAGCAGCTTGGAGGGACTAGCGGGAGATGAGCAGTTCTTC

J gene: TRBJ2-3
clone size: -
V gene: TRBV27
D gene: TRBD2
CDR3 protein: CASSFLLAGGLDTQYF
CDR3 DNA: TGTGCCAGCAGTTTTCTATTAGCGGGAGGGCTGGATACGCAGTATTTT

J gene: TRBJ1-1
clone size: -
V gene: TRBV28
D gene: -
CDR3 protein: CASSSYWTSSGQMNTEAFF
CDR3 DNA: TGTGCCAGCAGTTCCTATTGGACCTCCTCAGGGCAGATGAACACTGAAGCTTTCTTT

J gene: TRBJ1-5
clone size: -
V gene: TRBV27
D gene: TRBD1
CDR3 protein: CASSPPGGSNQPQHF
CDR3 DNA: TGTGCCAGCAGCCCTCCAGGGGGTAGCAATCAGCCCCAGCATTTT

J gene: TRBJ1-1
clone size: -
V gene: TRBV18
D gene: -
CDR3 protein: CASSPLWRPNTEAFF
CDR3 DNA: TGTGCCAGCTCACCACTGTGGCGGCCGAACACTGAAGCTTTCTTT

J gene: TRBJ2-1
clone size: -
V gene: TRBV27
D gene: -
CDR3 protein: CASSYGPYNEQFF
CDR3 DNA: TGTGCCAGCAGTTATGGCCCTTACAATGAGCAGTTCTTC

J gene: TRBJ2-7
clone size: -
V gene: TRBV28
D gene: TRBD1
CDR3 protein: CASSSPDRGGSYEQYF
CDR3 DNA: TGTGCCAGCAGTTCTCCGGACAGGGGGGGGTCCTACGAGCAGTACTTC

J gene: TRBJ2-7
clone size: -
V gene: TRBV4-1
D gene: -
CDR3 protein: CASSQEGRGPLYEQYF
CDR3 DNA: TGCGCCAGCAGCCAAGAAGGGCGGGGGCCTCTCTACGAGCAGTACTTC

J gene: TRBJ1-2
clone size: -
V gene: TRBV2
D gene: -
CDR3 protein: CALHQGPIFNYGYTF
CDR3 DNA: TGTGCCCTACACCAGGGGCCCATTTTTAACTATGGCTACACCTTC

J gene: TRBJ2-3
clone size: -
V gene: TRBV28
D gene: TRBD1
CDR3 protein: CASSLYLSGGSLWGDTQYF
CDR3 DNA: TGTGCCAGCAGTTTATACTTGTCAGGGGGCTCTTTGTGGGGAGATACGCAGTATTTT

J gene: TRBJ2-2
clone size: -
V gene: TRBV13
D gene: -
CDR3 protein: CASSTPGASTGELFF
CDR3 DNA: TGTGCCAGCAGCACTCCAGGGGCCAGCACCGGGGAGCTGTTTTTT

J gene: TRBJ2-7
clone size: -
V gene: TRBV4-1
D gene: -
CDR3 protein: CASSKDRGAYEQYF
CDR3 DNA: TGCGCCAGCAGCAAGGATCGGGGAGCCTACGAGCAGTACTTC

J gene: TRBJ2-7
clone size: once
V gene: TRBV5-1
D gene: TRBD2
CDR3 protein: CASSLGGGSKSYEQYF
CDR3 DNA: TGCGCCAGCAGCTTGGGGGGCGGGAGTAAGTCCTACGAGCAGTACTTC

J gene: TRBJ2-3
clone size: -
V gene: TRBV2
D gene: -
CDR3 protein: CASRLEATDTQYF
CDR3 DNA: TGTGCCAGCAGGCTAGAGGCCACAGATACGCAGTATTTT

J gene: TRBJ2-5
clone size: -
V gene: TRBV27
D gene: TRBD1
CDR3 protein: CASSADRGSETQYF
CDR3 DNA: TGTGCCAGCAGTGCGGACAGGGGTTCAGAGACCCAGTACTTC

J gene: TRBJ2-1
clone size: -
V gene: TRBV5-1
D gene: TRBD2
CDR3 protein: CASSSAGTSGSNSYNEQFF
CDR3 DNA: TGCGCCAGCAGTTCGGCCGGGACTAGCGGTAGCAATTCCTACAATGAGCAGTTCTTC

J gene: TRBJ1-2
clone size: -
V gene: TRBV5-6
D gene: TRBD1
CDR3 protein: CASSFGTGTYGYTF
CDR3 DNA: TGTGCCAGCAGCTTCGGGACAGGGACCTATGGCTACACCTTC

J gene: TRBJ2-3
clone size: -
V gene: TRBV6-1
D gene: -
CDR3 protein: CASSAVYGTDTQYF
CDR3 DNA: TGTGCCAGCAGTGCGGTGTACGGCACAGATACGCAGTATTTT

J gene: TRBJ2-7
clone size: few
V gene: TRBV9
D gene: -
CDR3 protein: CASSSGLPYEQYF
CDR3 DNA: TGTGCCAGCAGCAGCGGGCTTCCCTACGAGCAGTACTTC

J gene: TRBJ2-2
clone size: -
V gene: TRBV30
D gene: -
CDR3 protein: CAWSVQGGSLTGELFF
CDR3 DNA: TGTGCCTGGAGTGTACAGGGCGGGAGTTTAACCGGGGAGCTGTTTTTT

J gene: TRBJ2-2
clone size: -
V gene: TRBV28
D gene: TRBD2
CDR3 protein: CASSFFGGGTPNTGELFF
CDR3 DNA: TGTGCCAGCAGTTTCTTTGGGGGGGGGACTCCGAACACCGGGGAGCTGTTTTTT

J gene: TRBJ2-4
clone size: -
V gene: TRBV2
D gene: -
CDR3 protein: CASRTGPDYIQYF
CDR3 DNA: TGTGCCAGCAGAACAGGACCGGATTACATTCAGTACTTC

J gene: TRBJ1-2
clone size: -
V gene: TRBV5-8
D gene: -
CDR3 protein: CASSLNVPLSDYGYTF
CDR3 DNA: TGTGCCAGCAGCTTGAACGTGCCTTTGAGTGACTATGGCTACACCTTC

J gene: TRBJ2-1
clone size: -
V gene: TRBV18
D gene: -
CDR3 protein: CASSPPPGTLYNEQFF
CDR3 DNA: TGTGCCAGCTCACCACCTCCCGGGACTCTGTACAATGAGCAGTTCTTC